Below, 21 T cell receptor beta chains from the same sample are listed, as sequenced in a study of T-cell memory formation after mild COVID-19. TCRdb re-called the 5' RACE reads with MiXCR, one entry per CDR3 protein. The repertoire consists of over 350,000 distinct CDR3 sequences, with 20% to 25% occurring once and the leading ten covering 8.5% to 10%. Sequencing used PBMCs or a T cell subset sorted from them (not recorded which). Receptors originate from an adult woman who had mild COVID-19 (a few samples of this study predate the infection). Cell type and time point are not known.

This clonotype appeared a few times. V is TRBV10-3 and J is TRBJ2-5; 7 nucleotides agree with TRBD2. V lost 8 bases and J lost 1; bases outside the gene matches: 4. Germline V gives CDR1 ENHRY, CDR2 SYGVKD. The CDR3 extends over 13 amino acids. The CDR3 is CAIRSGAQETQYF. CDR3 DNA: TGTGCCATCCGGAGCGGGGCCCAAGAGACCCAGTACTTC.

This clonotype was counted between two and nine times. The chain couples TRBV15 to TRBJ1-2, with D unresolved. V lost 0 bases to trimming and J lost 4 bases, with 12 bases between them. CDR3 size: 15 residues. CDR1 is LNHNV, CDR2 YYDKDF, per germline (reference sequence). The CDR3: CATSRDTGVVYGYTF. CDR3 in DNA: TGTGCCACCAGCAGAGATACCGGGGTCGTCTATGGCTACACCTTC.

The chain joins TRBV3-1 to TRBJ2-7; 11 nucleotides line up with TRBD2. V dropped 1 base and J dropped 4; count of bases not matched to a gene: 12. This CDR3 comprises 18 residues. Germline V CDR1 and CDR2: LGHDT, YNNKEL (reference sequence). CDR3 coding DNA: TGTGCCAGCAGCCAAGTGAGGCGGCTAGCGGGAGGACGGTACGAGCAGTACTTC. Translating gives CASSQVRRLAGGRYEQYF.

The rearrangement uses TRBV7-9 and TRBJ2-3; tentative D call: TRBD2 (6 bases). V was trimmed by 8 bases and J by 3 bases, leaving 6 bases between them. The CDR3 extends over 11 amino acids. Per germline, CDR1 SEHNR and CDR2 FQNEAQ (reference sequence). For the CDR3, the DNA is TGTGCCAGCGGGGGGACAGATACGCAGTATTTT. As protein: CASGGTDTQYF.

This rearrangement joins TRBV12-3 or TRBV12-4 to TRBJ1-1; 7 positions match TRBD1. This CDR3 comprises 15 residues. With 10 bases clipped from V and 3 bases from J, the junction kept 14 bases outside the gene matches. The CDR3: CATRSQGGADTEAFF. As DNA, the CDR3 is TGTGCCACCAGATCCCAAGGGGGCGCGGACACTGAAGCTTTCTTT.

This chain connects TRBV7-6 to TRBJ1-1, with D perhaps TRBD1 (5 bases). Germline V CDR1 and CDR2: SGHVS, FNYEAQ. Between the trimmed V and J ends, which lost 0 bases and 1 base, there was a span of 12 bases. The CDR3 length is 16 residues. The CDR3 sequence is CASSLALAGPNTEAFF. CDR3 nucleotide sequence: TGTGCCAGCAGCTTAGCCCTGGCAGGGCCGAACACTGAAGCTTTCTTT.

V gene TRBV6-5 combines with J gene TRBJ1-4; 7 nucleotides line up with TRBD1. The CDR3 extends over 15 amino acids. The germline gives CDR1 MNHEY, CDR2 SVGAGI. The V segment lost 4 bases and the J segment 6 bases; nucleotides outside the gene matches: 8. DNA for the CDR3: TGTGCCAGCAGTTCCCGGGACAGTAATCATGAAAAACTGTTTTTT. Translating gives CASSSRDSNHEKLFF.

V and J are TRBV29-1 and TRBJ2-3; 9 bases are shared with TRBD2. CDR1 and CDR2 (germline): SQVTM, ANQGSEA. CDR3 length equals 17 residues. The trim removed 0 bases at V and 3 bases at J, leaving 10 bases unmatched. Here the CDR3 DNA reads TGCAGCGTTGAAGATCTTCTGAGCGGGGGGCTGACAGATACGCAGTATTTT. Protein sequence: CSVEDLLSGGLTDTQYF.

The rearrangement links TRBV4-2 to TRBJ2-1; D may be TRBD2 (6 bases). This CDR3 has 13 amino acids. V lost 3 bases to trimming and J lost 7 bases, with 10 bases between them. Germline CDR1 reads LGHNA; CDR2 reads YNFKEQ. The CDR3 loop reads CASSHDGRNEQFF. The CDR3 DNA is TGTGCCAGCAGCCACGACGGGAGAAATGAGCAGTTCTTC.

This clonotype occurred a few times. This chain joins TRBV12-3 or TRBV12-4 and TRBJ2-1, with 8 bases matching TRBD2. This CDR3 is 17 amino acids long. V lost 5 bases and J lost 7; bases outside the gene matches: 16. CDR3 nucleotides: TGTGCCAGCAGTGGGGTTACGGAGCGGGGGCCCCCAAATGAGCAGTTCTTC. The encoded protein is CASSGVTERGPPNEQFF.

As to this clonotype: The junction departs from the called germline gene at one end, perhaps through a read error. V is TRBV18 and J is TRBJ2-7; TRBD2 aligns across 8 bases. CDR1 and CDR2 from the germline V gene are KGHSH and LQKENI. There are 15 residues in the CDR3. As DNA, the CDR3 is TGTGCCTGCTCACCACTCGCGGGGGGCGGCTACGAGCAGTACTTC. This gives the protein CACSPLAGGGYEQYF.

CDR3 sequence reads: CASSQGGGVLGFF. The CDR3 nucleotides are TGCGCCAGCAGCCAAGGCGGGGGGGTGTTAGGTTTCTTT. The chain combines TRBV4-1 with TRBJ1-1; D is perhaps TRBD1 (5 bases). In germline, CDR1 is MGHRA, CDR2 YSYEKL. V gave up 1 base and J gave up 13 bases, with 16 bases separating them. The CDR3 runs to 13 residues.

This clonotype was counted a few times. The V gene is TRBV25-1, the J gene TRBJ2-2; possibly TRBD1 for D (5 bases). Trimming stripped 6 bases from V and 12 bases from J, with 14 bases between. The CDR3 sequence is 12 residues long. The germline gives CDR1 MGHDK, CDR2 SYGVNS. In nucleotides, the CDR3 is TGTGCCAGCAGCTCCGACAGCTCAAAGCTGTTTTTT. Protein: CASSSDSSKLFF.

The CDR3 loop reads CASSQVGIRGYTF. The CDR3 region has the DNA TGCGCCAGCAGCCAAGTTGGTATCCGAGGCTACACCTTC. This sequence joins TRBV4-1 and TRBJ1-2, with D unresolved. Germline V lookup: CDR1 MGHRA, CDR2 YSYEKL. V was cut by 1 base and J by 8 bases, with 11 bases left in between. CDR3 length: 13 amino acids.

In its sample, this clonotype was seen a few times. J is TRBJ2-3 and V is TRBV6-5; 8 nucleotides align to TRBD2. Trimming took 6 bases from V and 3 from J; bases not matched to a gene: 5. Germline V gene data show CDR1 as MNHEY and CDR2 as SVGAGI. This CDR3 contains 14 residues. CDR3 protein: CASSPGLDTDTQYF. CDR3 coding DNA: TGTGCCAGCAGCCCGGGACTAGATACAGATACGCAGTATTTT.

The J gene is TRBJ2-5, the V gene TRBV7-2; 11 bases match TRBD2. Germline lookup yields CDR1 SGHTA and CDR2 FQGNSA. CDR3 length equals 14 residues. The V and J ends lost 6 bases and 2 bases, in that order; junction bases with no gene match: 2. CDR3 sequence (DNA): TGTGCCAGCAGAGTAGCGGGAGGGCAAGAGACCCAGTACTTC. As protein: CASRVAGGQETQYF. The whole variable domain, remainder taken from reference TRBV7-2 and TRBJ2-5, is GAGVSQSPSNKVTEKGKDVELRCDPISGHTALYWYRQSLGQGLEFLIYFQGNSAPDKSGLPSDRFSAERTGGSVSTLTIQRTQQEDSAVYLCASRVAGGQETQYFGPGTRLLVL.

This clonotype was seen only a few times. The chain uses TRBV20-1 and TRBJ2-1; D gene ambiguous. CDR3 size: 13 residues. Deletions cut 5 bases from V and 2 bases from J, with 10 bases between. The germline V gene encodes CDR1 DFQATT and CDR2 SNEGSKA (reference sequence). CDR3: CSALPGAYNEQFF. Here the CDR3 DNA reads TGCAGTGCTTTACCGGGTGCCTACAATGAGCAGTTCTTC.

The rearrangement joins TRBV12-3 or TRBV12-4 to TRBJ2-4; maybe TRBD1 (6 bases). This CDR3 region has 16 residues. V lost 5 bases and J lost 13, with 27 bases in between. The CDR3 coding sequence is TGTGCCAGCAGTGGGGACATAGCGCCGCCCCCATTCCTACAGTACTTC. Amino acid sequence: CASSGDIAPPPFLQYF.

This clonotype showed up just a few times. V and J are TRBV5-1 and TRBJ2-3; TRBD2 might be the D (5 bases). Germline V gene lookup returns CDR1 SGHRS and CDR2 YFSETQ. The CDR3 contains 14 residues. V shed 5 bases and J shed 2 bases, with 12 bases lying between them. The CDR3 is CASRMMRVTDTQYF. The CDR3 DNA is TGCGCCAGCAGAATGATGAGGGTCACAGATACGCAGTATTTT.

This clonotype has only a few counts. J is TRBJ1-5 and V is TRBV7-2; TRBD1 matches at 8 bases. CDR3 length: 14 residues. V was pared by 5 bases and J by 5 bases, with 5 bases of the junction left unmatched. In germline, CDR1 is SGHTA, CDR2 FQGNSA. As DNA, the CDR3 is TGTGCCAGCAGCCCTCGCAGGGGGCATCAGCCCCAGCATTTT. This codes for CASSPRRGHQPQHF.

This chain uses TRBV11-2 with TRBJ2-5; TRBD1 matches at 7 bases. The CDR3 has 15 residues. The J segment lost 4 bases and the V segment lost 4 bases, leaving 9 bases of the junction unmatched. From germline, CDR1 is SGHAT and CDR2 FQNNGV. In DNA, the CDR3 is TGTGCCAGCAGCTCGGTCGACCGGGACAGAGAGACCCAGTACTTC. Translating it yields CASSSVDRDRETQYF. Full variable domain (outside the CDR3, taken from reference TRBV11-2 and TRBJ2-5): EAGVAQSPRYKIIEKRQSVAFWCNPISGHATLYWYQQILGQGPKLLIQFQNNGVVDDSQLPKDRFSAERLKGVDSTLKIQPAKLEDSAVYLCASSSVDRDRETQYFGPGTRLLVL.